This entry lists 18 T cell receptor beta chains sequenced from one sample in a study of regulatory T cells. Study observations and caveats: Hydrophobic residues at CDR3 positions 6 and 7 were enriched in conventional CD4+ T cells of CD3G-deficient patients.

Amplification used 52 TRBV primers and 13 TRBJ primers. The repertoire was sequenced with immunoSEQ multiplex PCR; TCRdb's copy has only in-frame clones and lacks some. The table has tens of thousands of clones, nearly 95% seen once; the top ten hold approximately 0.98%. Their specific antigens are unknown. Sequenced material: conventional CD4+ T cells sorted from blood. All receptors derive from a child aged 2 to 10 with CD3G deficiency.

The chain carries TRBV7-9 and TRBJ2-3, with 15 bases lining up with TRBD2. CDR1 is SEHNR, CDR2 FQNEAQ, per germline (reference sequence). The CDR3 has 17 residues. The trim removed 5 bases at V and 3 bases at J, leaving 6 bases unmatched. DNA of the CDR3: TGTGCCAGCAGCACCGGGACTAGCGGGAGGTCAACAGATACGCAGTATTTT. This encodes CASSTGTSGRSTDTQYF.

This chain uses TRBV28 with TRBJ2-1; 8 bases are a match to TRBD2. In germline, CDR1 is MDHEN, CDR2 SYDVKM. V trimming: 4 bases; J trimming: 8 bases; junction bases outside the gene matches: 10. This CDR3 has 15 amino acids. CDR3 coding DNA: TGTGCCAGCAGTTCCCTCGGTAGCGGGAACGATGAGCAGTTCTTC. Translating it yields CASSSLGSGNDEQFF.

The V call is TRBV4-1, the J call TRBJ1-4; a weak D match, TRBD1 (6 bases). The CDR3 runs to 16 residues. V lost 0 bases, J lost 6 bases, and 14 bases lay in between. CDR1 and CDR2 from the germline V gene are MGHRA and YSYEKL. The chain's CDR3 is CASSQDKGGEDEKLFF. CDR3 nucleotides: TGCGCCAGCAGCCAAGATAAGGGGGGGGAGGATGAAAAACTGTTTTTT.

The V gene is TRBV25-1, the J gene TRBJ2-1; 8 bases align to TRBD2. V shed 8 bases, J shed 0 bases, and the junction held 15 bases outside the gene matches. The CDR3 sequence is 18 residues long. The V gene's germline CDR1 is MGHDK and CDR2 SYGVNS. The CDR3 here is CASPKGGGRPSSYNEQFF. In DNA form, the CDR3 reads TGTGCCAGCCCTAAGGGTGGCGGGAGGCCCAGCTCCTACAATGAGCAGTTCTTC.

CDR3 sequence reads: CASSLGPSRHGELFF. In DNA form, the CDR3 reads TGTGCCAGCAGCTTAGGTCCTAGTCGGCACGGGGAGCTGTTTTTT. The V call is TRBV11-2, the J call TRBJ2-2; the D is unclear. The length of the CDR3 is 15 residues. Per the germline V gene, CDR1 is SGHAT and CDR2 is FQNNGV. Trimming took 1 base from V and 7 from J, leaving 13 bases between them.

The chain joins TRBV21-1 to TRBJ2-7; the table's TRBD2 call for D was not verified on the DNA. TRBV21-1 represents a pseudogene. The CDR3 contains 13 residues. The CDR3: CASTRAGVYEQYF. CDR3 nucleotide sequence: TGTGCCAGCACCAGAGCGGGAGTCTACGAGCAGTACTTC.

The V and J genes are TRBV28 and TRBJ2-7; 8 bases fit TRBD1. V lost 3 bases and J lost 3; bases outside the gene matches: 4. From germline, CDR1 is MDHEN and CDR2 SYDVKM. The CDR3 loop spans 14 amino acids. CDR3 sequence reads: CASSFTGGDYEQYF. CDR3 nucleotide sequence: TGTGCCAGCAGTTTCACAGGGGGAGACTACGAGCAGTACTTC. The full variable domain, completed using reference TRBV28 and TRBJ2-7, is DVKVTQSSRYLVKRTGEKVFLECVQDMDHENMFWYRQDPGLGLRLIYFSYDVKMKEKGDIPEGYSVSREKKERFSLILESASTNQTSMYLCASSFTGGDYEQYFGPGTRLTVT.

The chain couples TRBV30 to TRBJ1-4; 8 positions match TRBD1. The CDR3 has 13 amino acids. Germline values: CDR1 GTSNPN, CDR2 SVGIG (reference sequence). The ends lost 1 base at V and 8 bases at J; junction bases unmatched: 3. The CDR3 DNA reads as TGTGCCTGGAGTGGACAGGGGAGGGAAAAACTGTTTTTT. Its translation: CAWSGQGREKLFF. The full variable domain, its missing parts supplied by reference TRBV30 and TRBJ1-4, is SQTIHQWPATLVQPVGSPLSLECTVEGTSNPNLYWYRQAAGRGLQLLFYSVGIGQISSEVPQNLSASRPQDRQFILSSKKLLLSDSGFYLCAWSGQGREKLFFGSGTQLSVL.

The chain links TRBV5-1 to TRBJ2-7, with D perhaps given as TRBD1 or TRBD2 (6 bases each). The V gene lost 4 bases and the J gene lost 4 bases, with 15 bases spanning the gap. The CDR3 has 14 residues. Germline lookup yields CDR1 SGHRS and CDR2 YFSETQ. CDR3 coding DNA: TGCGCCAGCAGCCCGGGGGCAGGGCAATACGAGCAGTACTTC. This gives the protein CASSPGAGQYEQYF.

DNA for the CDR3: TGTGCCAGCAGTCGTGGCTGGGAATACAATGAGCAGTTCTTC. Translation gives CASSRGWEYNEQFF. This chain connects TRBV6-1 to TRBJ2-1; D not certain. CDR3 length: 14 amino acids. The V end lost 5 bases, the J end lost 4 bases, and 12 bases lay between the germline ends. The germline CDR1 and CDR2 sequences are MNHNS and SASEGT.

This chain uses TRBV28 with TRBJ1-5; TRBD1 aligns across 8 bases. Germline V gene data show CDR1 as MDHEN and CDR2 as SYDVKM. The CDR3 totals 19 residues. V lost 6 bases and J lost 3; bases outside the gene matches: 19. This CDR3 reads CASSGQGKLSTGANQPQHF. For the CDR3, the DNA is TGTGCCAGCAGCGGACAGGGTAAACTCTCCACTGGGGCCAATCAGCCCCAGCATTTT. Full variable domain (missing parts from reference TRBV28 and TRBJ1-5): DVKVTQSSRYLVKRTGEKVFLECVQDMDHENMFWYRQDPGLGLRLIYFSYDVKMKEKGDIPEGYSVSREKKERFSLILESASTNQTSMYLCASSGQGKLSTGANQPQHFGDGTRLSIL.

V gene TRBV7-8 combines with J gene TRBJ2-7; D is undetermined. The CDR3 extends over 13 amino acids. Germline values: CDR1 SGHVS, CDR2 FQNEAQ. The germline V and J ends were trimmed by 2 bases and 5 bases, with 10 bases remaining between them. The CDR3 nucleotides read TGTGCCAGCAGCTTACTAGTCGGGCACGAGCAGTACTTC. Protein product: CASSLLVGHEQYF. Drawing the rest from reference TRBV7-8 and TRBJ2-7, the complete variable domain is GAGVSQSPRYKVAKRGQDVALRCDPISGHVSLFWYQQALGQGPEFLTYFQNEAQLDKSGLPSDRFFAERPEGSVSTLKIQRTQQEDSAVYLCASSLLVGHEQYFGPGTRLTVT.

The chain links TRBV28 to TRBJ1-1; the match to TRBD1 covers 8 bases. The V and J ends lost 5 bases and 1 base, in that order; junction bases with no gene match: 6. Germline values: CDR1 MDHEN, CDR2 SYDVKM. The CDR3 is 15 amino acids. CDR3 sequence reads: CASSPITGGNTEAFF. The CDR3 DNA is TGTGCCAGCAGTCCCATTACAGGGGGGAACACTGAAGCTTTCTTT.

This chain joins TRBV10-3 and TRBJ2-1; 15 bases line up with TRBD2. Per the germline V gene, CDR1 is ENHRY and CDR2 is SYGVKD. This CDR3 has 16 amino acids. The ends lost 1 base at V and 13 bases at J; junction bases unmatched: 8. DNA for the CDR3: TGTGCCATCAGTGAGTTCCCAGGACTAGCGGGAGGGCCACAGTTCTTC. Amino acid sequence: CAISEFPGLAGGPQFF.

The chain employs TRBV28 and TRBJ2-7, with unresolved D. V gave up 2 bases and J gave up 2 bases, with 7 bases separating them. Germline V lookup: CDR1 MDHEN, CDR2 SYDVKM. The CDR3 runs to 13 residues. CDR3 sequence: CASSLSGTYEQYF. The CDR3 DNA reads as TGTGCCAGCAGTTTAAGTGGCACCTACGAGCAGTACTTC.

The V and J genes are TRBV7-9 and TRBJ2-5, with 9 nucleotides matching TRBD2. The J call may not be correct, given that the DNA end is closer to TRBJ2-7. Germline V lookup: CDR1 SEHNR, CDR2 FQNEAQ (reference sequence). The CDR3 has 14 residues. The CDR3 DNA is TGTGCCAGCAGCTTTAGCGGGGGCTCCTACGAGCAGTACTTC. This gives the protein CASSFSGGSYEQYF.

The rearrangement joins TRBV5-1 to TRBJ2-1; D unclear. This CDR3 is 14 amino acids long. Germline CDR1 is SGHRS and CDR2 is YFSETQ. Deletions cut 6 bases from V and 7 bases from J, with 17 bases between. In DNA form, the CDR3 reads TGCGCCAGCACAGCTTGGAGTGGGAAAAATGAGCAGTTCTTC. Encoded protein: CASTAWSGKNEQFF.

This chain uses TRBV28 with TRBJ2-7, with a tentative D call TRBD1 (5 bases). The V and J ends lost 5 bases and 0 bases respectively, with 14 bases between them. Germline V gene data show CDR1 as MDHEN and CDR2 as SYDVKM. This CDR3 is built from 15 residues. For the CDR3, the DNA is TGTGCCAGCAGTCCCCAGGGATGGAGCTCCTACGAGCAGTACTTC. It codes for CASSPQGWSSYEQYF.